This TCR beta chain was recorded in a study of graft-versus-host responses after intestinal transplantation listed by TCRdb under 2021. In terms of the full investigation: Recipients received multivisceral, liver-intestinal, or isolated intestinal transplants. Every recipient was given anti-thymocyte globulin induction, then maintenance tacrolimus and steroids for roughly three years. After intestinal transplantation, graft-versus-host and host-versus-graft alloreactive T cell clones in the graft, circulation and bone marrow were tracked using bulk TCR-beta CDR3 sequencing. To identify alloreactive clones, pre-transplant mixed lymphocyte reaction products were sequenced and compared with unstimulated pre-transplant donor and recipient T cells. The cohort enrolled 24 intestinal transplant recipients including one retransplant, and a few patients lacking pretransplant specimens were excluded. A peak of at least 4% donor T cells among recipient peripheral blood mononuclear cells was the definition used for donor T cell macrochimerism. Rather than going through the commercial service, samples from three later patients were sequenced in-house on an Illumina MiSeq and processed with MiXCR. Paper-wide results and their limitations: The conclusions were limited by the relatively low number and heterogeneity of the intestinal transplant patients. Early after transplant, peak levels of circulating GvH clones were associated with declines in HvG clones. GvH clones were detected in recipient bone marrow, and some of these GvH clones were observed earlier in ileal mucosa or blood, consistent with an intestinal mucosal origin. High GvH to HvG T cell clonal ratios were observed in the allografts of patients with donor T cell macrochimerism.

Explained via the paper, the time point label denotes: cells obtained before transplantation from donor or recipient. CD3+CD4+ and CD3+CD8+ populations were FACS-sorted from unstimulated pre-transplant donor and recipient cells taken from spleen or lymph nodes. To prepare the library, the immunoSEQ multiplex PCR assay was applied. In most patients, genomic DNA was isolated using the Qiagen DNeasy Blood and Tissue Kit and sent frozen to Adaptive Biotechnologies for TCR sequencing. For most patients, high-throughput TCR-beta CDR3 sequencing of genomic DNA was performed by Adaptive Biotechnologies. Per the authors' processing: Adaptive's ImmunoSEQ software supplied the TCR sequencing data for 15 to 20 patients, while MiXCR and VDJtools were used to process a few other patients. To correct CD4 versus CD8 sorting errors, sequences present in both subsets at a frequency ratio below 5:1 were removed. Because the origin of CDR3 nucleotide sequences shared between donor and recipient could not be assigned, those sequences were removed. To be classed as alloreactive, a clone needed at least 2-fold expansion over unstimulated cells and a minimum CFSE-low frequency of 0.002% (template counts) or 0.001% (read counts). Mappable clones were those detected in sequenced pre-transplant spleen, lymph node, or MLR CFSE-low populations of the donor or recipient. Cumulative frequency of alloreactive clones was calculated as a percentage of all sequences weighted by copy number. TCRdb stores this immuneACCESS table with in-frame sequences only. Part of the clones is absent; in the studies checked, under half of the shortfall reflects unresolved V genes, and no reason is known for the rest. That table furnishes V, J and clone size, whereas the DNA furnished D and trimming. The sample table records about 71,000 clones; approximately 96% of these occur just once. Around 0.5% of the sample rests with the top ten.

As to this clone: Its antigen target is currently unknown. No quality values exist for individual bases; no much larger clone is one base distant.

Looking up the germline V gene yields CDR1 SGDLS and CDR2 YYNGEE. The CDR3, cysteine through phenylalanine, is 17 amino acids long. The only DNA kept is the CDR3, 51 bases in frame from the first base. V sheds 0 bases and J sheds 1 base, leaving 14 bases between their ends. This sequence originates from a human donor who received an intestinal transplant. The sample here was unstimulated CD8+ T cells sorted from spleen or lymph node cells, taken before intestinal transplant. Recombination linked TRBV9 to TRBJ2-4; tentative D gene TRBD2, with 5 bases matching. The CDR3 reads CASSVEGGSGAKNIQYF. The sequence in DNA is TGTGCCAGCAGCGTAGAAGGCGGGTCCGGTGCCAAAAACATTCAGTACTTC.